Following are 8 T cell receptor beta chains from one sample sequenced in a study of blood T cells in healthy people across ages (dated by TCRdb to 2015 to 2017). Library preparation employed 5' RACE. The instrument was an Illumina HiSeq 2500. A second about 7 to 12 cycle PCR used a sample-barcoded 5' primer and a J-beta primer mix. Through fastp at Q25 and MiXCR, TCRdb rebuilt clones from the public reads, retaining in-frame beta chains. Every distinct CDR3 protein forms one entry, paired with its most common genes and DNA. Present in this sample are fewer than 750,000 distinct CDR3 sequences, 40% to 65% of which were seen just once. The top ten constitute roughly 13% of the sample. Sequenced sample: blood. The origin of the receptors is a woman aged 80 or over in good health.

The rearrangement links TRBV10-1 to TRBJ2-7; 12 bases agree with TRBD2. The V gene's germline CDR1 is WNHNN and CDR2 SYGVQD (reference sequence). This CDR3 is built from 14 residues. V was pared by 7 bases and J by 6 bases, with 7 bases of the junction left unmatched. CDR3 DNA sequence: TGCGCCAGCAAAGCGACTAGCGGGAGCGGCGAGCAGTACTTC. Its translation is CASKATSGSGEQYF.

The CDR3 loop is CASSFGGFETQYF. CDR3 bases: TGTGCCAGCAGTTTTGGCGGGTTTGAGACCCAGTACTTC. The chain joins TRBV12-3 or TRBV12-4 to TRBJ2-5, with a possible D match to TRBD2 (5 bases). The CDR3 spans 13 residues. Deletions cut 3 bases from V and 5 bases from J, with 10 bases between.

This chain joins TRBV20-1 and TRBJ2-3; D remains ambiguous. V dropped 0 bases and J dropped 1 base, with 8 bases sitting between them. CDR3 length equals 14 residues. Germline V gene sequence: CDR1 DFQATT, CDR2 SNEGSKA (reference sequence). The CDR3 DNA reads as TGCAGTGCTAGAGATCCGCAGGGCACAGATACGCAGTATTTT. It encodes CSARDPQGTDTQYF.

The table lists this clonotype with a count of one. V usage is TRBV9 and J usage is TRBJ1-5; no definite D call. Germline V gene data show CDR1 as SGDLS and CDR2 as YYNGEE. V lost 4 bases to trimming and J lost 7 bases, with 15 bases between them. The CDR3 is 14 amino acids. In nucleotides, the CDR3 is TGTGCCAGCAGCATCAGACCCTCAGAACAGCCCCAGCATTTT. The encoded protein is CASSIRPSEQPQHF.

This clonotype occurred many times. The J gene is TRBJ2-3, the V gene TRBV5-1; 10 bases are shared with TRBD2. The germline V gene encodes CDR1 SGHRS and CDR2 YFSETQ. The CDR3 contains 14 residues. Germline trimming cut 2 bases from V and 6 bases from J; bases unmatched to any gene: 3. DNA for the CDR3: TGCGCCAGCAGCTTAGCGGGAGGGGAGGATACGCAGTATTTT. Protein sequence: CASSLAGGEDTQYF.

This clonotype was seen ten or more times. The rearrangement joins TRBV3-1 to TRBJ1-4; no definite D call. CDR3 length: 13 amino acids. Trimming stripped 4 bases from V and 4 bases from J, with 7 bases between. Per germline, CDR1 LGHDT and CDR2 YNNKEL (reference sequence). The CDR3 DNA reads TGTGCCAGCAGCCTGTGGAGTAATGAAAAACTGTTTTTT. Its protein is CASSLWSNEKLFF.

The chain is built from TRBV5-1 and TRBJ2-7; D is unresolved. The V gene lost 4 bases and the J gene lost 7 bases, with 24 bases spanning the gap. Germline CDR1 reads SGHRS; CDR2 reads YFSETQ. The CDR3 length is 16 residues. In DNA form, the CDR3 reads TGCGCCAGCAGCATTGACACCTCTGGCTCCTACAATGAGCAGTACTTC. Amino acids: CASSIDTSGSYNEQYF.

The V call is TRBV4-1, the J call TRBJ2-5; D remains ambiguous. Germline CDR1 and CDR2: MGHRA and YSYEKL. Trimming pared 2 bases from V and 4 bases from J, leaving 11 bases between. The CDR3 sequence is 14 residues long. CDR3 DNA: TGCGCCAGCAGCCAATTGCGACTTGCAGAGACCCAGTACTTC. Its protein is CASSQLRLAETQYF.